This T cell receptor beta chain was obtained from a study of blood T cell repertoires in COVID-19. About the research overall: Both acute and convalescent COVID-19 samples were obtained from the United States, Italy and Spain. PBMCs, B-cell-depleted T cells, or T cells provided the cDNA or gDNA that made up the material.

As processed by the authors: Estimates of nucleated cell counts were drawn from the amplification of reference gene primers. TCRdb keeps only in-frame clones here, not all; method: immunoSEQ multiplex PCR. That table gives V, J and clone size, and the DNA gave D and trimming. The data show about 120,000 clones, 70% to 85% seen once. This clone was observed many times. The CDR3 runs 14 residues. Trimming removed 6 bases at V and 4 bases at J, with 13 bases between. Looked up from germline, CDR1 is LNHDA and CDR2 is SQIVND (reference sequence). The chain combines TRBV19 with TRBJ2-1; weak D call: TRBD1 (6 bases). This receptor was taken from a man in his fifties or sixties with acute or convalescent COVID-19. The specimen sequenced was peripheral blood. CDR3 residues: CASRDSLGYNEQFF. The CDR3 DNA reads TGTGCCAGTAGGGACAGTTTGGGGTACAATGAGCAGTTCTTC.